This T cell receptor (beta chain) was sequenced in a study of blood T cell repertoires in COVID-19. Study at large: Acute and convalescent COVID-19 samples came from the United States, Italy and Spain. Sample material is recorded as cDNA or gDNA derived from T cells, B-cell-depleted T cells, or PBMCs.

Trimming took off 4 bases at V and 4 bases at J, with 11 bases between the two ends. CDR1 and CDR2 from the germline V gene are SQVTM and ANQGSEA. The CDR3 totals 13 residues. In the original processing: Reference gene primer amplification yielded estimated nucleated cell counts. The repertoire was sequenced with immunoSEQ multiplex PCR; TCRdb's copy has only in-frame clones and lacks some. V, J and clone size derive from that table, while D and trimming were established from the DNA sequence. The repertoire holds about 82,000 clones, 85% seen once, with more than 15% in the top ten. This clonotype originated in a man older than 75 with active or convalescent COVID-19. The chain uses TRBV29-1 and TRBJ2-1; D is possibly TRBD2 (5 bases). Sequencing was performed on peripheral blood. For the CDR3, the DNA is TGCAGCGTTGGGGTTAGCGCTTACAATGAGCAGTTCTTC. It is translated as CSVGVSAYNEQFF.